Listed below are T cell receptor beta chains from one sample, sequenced in a study of shared clonotypes between healthy human individuals. TCRdb's table, derived via immunoSEQ multiplex PCR, lists solely in-frame clones and lacks some. The data hold about 2.2 million clones, with approximately 92% observed a single time. Material: naive CD8+ T cells from PBMCs. The receptors here all came from a man aged 18 to 29 in good health. Some clones in this sample may be carry-over from other donors' samples. CDR3s include the opening cysteine and the closing phenylalanine or tryptophan. D genes are given only for firm matches. Some rows have no size entry. The others give once, few or many, or a class for an expanded clone.

clone size: .
V gene: TRBV7-8
D gene: TRBD2
J gene: TRBJ2-1
CDR3 DNA: TGTGCCAGCAGCTTAGGACTAGCGGGAGAAGTGGCCTCCTGGAATGAGCAGTTCTTC
CDR3 protein: CASSLGLAGEVASWNEQFF

clone size: .
V gene: TRBV29-1
D gene: .
J gene: TRBJ1-4
CDR3 DNA: TGCAGCGTTGAAGGGGGGTACGCGGGTGAAAAACTGTTTTTT
CDR3 protein: CSVEGGYAGEKLFF

clone size: .
V gene: TRBV28
D gene: TRBD2
J gene: TRBJ2-7
CDR3 DNA: TGTGCCAGCAGTTTGATAGCTCTAGCGGGAGCCTACGAGCAGTACTTC
CDR3 protein: CASSLIALAGAYEQYF

clone size: once
V gene: TRBV5-5
D gene: .
J gene: TRBJ1-1
CDR3 DNA: TGTGCCAGCATCGAGACAGACGGCACTGAAGCTTTCTTT
CDR3 protein: CASIETDGTEAFF

clone size: .
V gene: TRBV11-2
D gene: .
J gene: TRBJ2-7
CDR3 DNA: TGTGCCAGCAGCCGGGGCCAAGGGAGGTCCTACGAGCAGTACTTC
CDR3 protein: CASSRGQGRSYEQYF

clone size: .
V gene: TRBV28
D gene: .
J gene: TRBJ1-3
CDR3 DNA: TGTGCCAGCAGAGTCGGGGGCGCTGGAAACACCATATATTTT
CDR3 protein: CASRVGGAGNTIYF

clone size: .
V gene: TRBV5-1
D gene: .
J gene: TRBJ1-1
CDR3 DNA: TGCGCCAGCAGCTTGGCCAGAAACACTGAAGCTTTCTTT
CDR3 protein: CASSLARNTEAFF

clone size: .
V gene: TRBV19
D gene: .
J gene: TRBJ2-1
CDR3 DNA: TGTGCCAGTAGTAGCCACAGTCCCCCCTTCAATGAGCAGTTCTTC
CDR3 protein: CASSSHSPPFNEQFF

clone size: .
V gene: TRBV19
D gene: .
J gene: TRBJ1-1
CDR3 DNA: TGTGCCAGTAGTATTGAGGAGGAAGAGGGAGCTTTCTTT
CDR3 protein: CASSIEEEEGAFF

clone size: .
V gene: TRBV27
D gene: .
J gene: TRBJ2-7
CDR3 DNA: TGTGCCAGCAGCCCCCTACGTGTGTCAGGGGGGTTCAACGAGCAGTACTTC
CDR3 protein: CASSPLRVSGGFNEQYF

clone size: .
V gene: TRBV4-2
D gene: .
J gene: TRBJ1-5
CDR3 DNA: TGTGCCAGCAGCCAAGTGGGGTACAATCAGCCCCAGCATTTT
CDR3 protein: CASSQVGYNQPQHF

clone size: .
V gene: TRBV27
D gene: TRBD2
J gene: TRBJ2-3
CDR3 DNA: TGTGCCAGCAGTTCTAGCGGGAGCGGGAGAGATACGCAGTATTTT
CDR3 protein: CASSSSGSGRDTQYF